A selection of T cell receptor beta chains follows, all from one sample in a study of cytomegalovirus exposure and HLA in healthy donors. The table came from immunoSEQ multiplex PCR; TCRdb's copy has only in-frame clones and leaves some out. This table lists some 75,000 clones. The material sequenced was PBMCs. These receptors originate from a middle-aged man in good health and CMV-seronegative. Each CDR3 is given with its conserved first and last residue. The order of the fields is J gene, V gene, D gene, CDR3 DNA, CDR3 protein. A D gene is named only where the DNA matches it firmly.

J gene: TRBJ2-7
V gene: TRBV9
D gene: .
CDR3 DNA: TGTGCCAGCAGCGTAGCTACGGGGGACTACGAGCAGTACTTC
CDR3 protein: CASSVATGDYEQYF

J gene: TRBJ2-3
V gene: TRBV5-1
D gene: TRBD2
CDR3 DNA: TGCGCCAGCAGCTTGGACGGGACTAGCGGGGAACGCACAGATACGCAGTATTTT
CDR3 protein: CASSLDGTSGERTDTQYF

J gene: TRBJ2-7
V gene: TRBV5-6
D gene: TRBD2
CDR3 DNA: TGTGCCAGCAGCACCGGACTAGTCGTCTACGAGCAGTACTTC
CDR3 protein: CASSTGLVVYEQYF

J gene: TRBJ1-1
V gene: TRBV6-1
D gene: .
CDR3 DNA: TGTGCCAGCAGTGAAACAGGGAACACTGAAGCTTTCTTT
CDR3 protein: CASSETGNTEAFF

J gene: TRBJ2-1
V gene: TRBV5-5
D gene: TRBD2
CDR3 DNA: TGTGCCAGCAGCTTACTAGCGATCTCCTACAATGAGCAGTTCTTC
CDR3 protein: CASSLLAISYNEQFF

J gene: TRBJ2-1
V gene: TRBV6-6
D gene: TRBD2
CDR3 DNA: TGTGCCAGCAGCCGCACTAGCGGGACTTACAATGAGCAGTTCTTC
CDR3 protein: CASSRTSGTYNEQFF

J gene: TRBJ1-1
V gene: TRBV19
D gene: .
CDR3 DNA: TGTGCCAGTAGAACAGGGAGAGGGGACACTGAAGCTTTCTTT
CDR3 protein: CASRTGRGDTEAFF

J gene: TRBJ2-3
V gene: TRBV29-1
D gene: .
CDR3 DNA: TGCAGCGTTGGAGGGTCATCTTCAGATACGCAGTATTTT
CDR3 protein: CSVGGSSSDTQYF

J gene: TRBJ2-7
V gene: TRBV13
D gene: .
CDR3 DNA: TGTGCCAGCAGCTCGCCGGGAGTACAATACGAGCAGTACTTC
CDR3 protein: CASSSPGVQYEQYF

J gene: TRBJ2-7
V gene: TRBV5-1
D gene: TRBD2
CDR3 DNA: TGCGCCAGCAGCTTGGGTTCTAGCGGGGGGGCCGGCGAGCAGTACTTC
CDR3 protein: CASSLGSSGGAGEQYF

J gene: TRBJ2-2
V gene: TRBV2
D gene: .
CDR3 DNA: TGTGCCAGCAGTGGACTAGGCACGAACACCGGGGAGCTGTTTTTT
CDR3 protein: CASSGLGTNTGELFF

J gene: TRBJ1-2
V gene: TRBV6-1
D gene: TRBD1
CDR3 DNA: TGTGCCAGCAGTGCTGTAGGACAGGGGGCTAACTATGGCTACACCTTC
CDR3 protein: CASSAVGQGANYGYTF

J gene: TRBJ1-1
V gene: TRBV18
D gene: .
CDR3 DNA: TGTGCCAGCTCACCTCACAGGGATGATGAAGCTTTCTTT
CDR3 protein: CASSPHRDDEAFF

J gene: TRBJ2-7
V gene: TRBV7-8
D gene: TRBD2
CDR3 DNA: TGTGCCAGCAGCCCCCCGAGGTGGCGGGAGGGCTACGAGCAGTACTTC
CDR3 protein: CASSPPRWREGYEQYF

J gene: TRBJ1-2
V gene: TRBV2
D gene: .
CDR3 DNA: TGTGCCAGCAGTGAATTGGGGCAGGGAGGAGGCTACACCTTC
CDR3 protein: CASSELGQGGGYTF

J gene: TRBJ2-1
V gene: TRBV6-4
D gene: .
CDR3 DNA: TGTGCCAGCAGTGGCGGGACGGGAGAAGTCAATGAGCAGTTCTTC
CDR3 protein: CASSGGTGEVNEQFF

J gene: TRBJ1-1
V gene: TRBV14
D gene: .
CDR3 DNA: TGTGCCAGCAGCCAAGCCTACAGGGTGAACACTGAAGCTTTCTTT
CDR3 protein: CASSQAYRVNTEAFF

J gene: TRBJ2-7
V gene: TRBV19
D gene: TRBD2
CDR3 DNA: TGTGCCAGTAGCCCCGCTGCGGGGGGTTACGAGCAGTACTTC
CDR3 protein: CASSPAAGGYEQYF

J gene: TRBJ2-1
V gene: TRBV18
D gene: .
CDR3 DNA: TGTGCCAGCTCACGATCTCAAGAACTTTACAATGAGCAGTTCTTC
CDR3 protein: CASSRSQELYNEQFF

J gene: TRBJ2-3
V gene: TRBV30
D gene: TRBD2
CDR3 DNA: TGTGCCTGGAGGGTTGGACTAGCGGGGTTCACAGATACGCAGTATTTT
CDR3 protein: CAWRVGLAGFTDTQYF

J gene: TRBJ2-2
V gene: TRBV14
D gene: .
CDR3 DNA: TGTGCCAGCAGCCAAGTCGGGGTAGGGCGAGGGGAGCTGTTTTTT
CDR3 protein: CASSQVGVGRGELFF

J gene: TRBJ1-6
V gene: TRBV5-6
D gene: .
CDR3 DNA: TGTGCCAGCAGCGTTGGGCAGAATAATTCACCCCTCCACTTT
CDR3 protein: CASSVGQNNSPLHF

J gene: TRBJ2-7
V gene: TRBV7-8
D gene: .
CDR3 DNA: TGTGCCAGCAGCGCGACCGGGAACTCCTACGAGCAGTACTTC
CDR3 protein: CASSATGNSYEQYF

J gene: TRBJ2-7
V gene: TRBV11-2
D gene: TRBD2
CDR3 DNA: TGTGCCAGCAGCGTCACTAGCGGGAATACCTACGAGCAGTACTTC
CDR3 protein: CASSVTSGNTYEQYF

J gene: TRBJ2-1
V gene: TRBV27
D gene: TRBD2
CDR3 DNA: TGTGCCAGCAGTTTATCGCGGCTAGCGGGAGGCAATGAGCAGTTCTTC
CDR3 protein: CASSLSRLAGGNEQFF

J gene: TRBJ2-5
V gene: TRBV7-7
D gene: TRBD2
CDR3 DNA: TGTGCCAGCAGCTTGGGTACCGCGGGGGGTGGAGAGACCCAGTACTTC
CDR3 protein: CASSLGTAGGGETQYF

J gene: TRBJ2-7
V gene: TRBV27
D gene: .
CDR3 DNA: TGTGCCAGCAGTTTAAAGGGGCCTAGGCTTCCCTACGAGCAGTACTTC
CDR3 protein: CASSLKGPRLPYEQYF

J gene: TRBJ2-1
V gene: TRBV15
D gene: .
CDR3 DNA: TGTGCCACCAGCAGAGATCGAGAGATGGGGGGTGAGCAGTTCTTC
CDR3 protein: CATSRDREMGGEQFF

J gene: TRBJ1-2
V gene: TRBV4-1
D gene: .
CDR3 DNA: TGCGCCAGCAGCCAAGGTCTGAGACAGCTAAAATATCTCCGTGGCTACACCTTC
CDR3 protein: CASSQGLRQLKYLRGYTF

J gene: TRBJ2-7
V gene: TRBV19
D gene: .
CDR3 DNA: TGTGCCAGTAGTATGGCCGGGGTCCTCTCTCGCGAGCAGTACTTC
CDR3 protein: CASSMAGVLSREQYF

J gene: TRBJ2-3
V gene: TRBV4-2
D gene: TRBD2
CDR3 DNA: TGTGCCAGCAGCCAGAACCCGGGACTAGCGGGGGCCGGCACAGATACGCAGTATTTT
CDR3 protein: CASSQNPGLAGAGTDTQYF

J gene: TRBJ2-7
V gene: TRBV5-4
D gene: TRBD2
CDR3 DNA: TGTGCCAGCCAAAGAAGCCTAGCGGGGGAGTACGAGCAGTACTTC
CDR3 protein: CASQRSLAGEYEQYF

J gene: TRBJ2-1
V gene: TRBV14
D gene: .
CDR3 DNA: TGTGCCAGCAGCCTAGACAATGAGCAGTTCTTC
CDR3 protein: CASSLDNEQFF

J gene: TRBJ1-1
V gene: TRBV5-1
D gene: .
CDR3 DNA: TGCGCCAGCAGCTACCAGGGTGGGGGGGCGAACACTGAAGCTTTCTTT
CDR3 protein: CASSYQGGGANTEAFF

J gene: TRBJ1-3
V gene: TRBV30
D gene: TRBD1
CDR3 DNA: TGTGCCTGGGACAGGGGCCCAGGAAACACCATATATTTT
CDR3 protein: CAWDRGPGNTIYF

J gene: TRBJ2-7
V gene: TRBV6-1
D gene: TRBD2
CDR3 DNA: TGTGCCAGCAACCCACTAGCGGGAACCTACGAGCAGTACTTC
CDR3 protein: CASNPLAGTYEQYF

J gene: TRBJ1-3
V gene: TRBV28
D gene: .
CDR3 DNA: TGTGCCAGCAGTTTGGGGGGGGCCCTCTCCGGGTCTGGAAACACCATATATTTT
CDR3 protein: CASSLGGALSGSGNTIYF

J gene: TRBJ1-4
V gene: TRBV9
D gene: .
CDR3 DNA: TGTGCCAGCAGCCCCCCCGGGGTGGGGAAGAGAAATGAAAAACTGTTTTTT
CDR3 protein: CASSPPGVGKRNEKLFF

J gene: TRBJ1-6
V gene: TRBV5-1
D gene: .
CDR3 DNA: TGCGCCACCCCGGGGTATCGGACCTATAATTCACCCCTCCACTTT
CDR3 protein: CATPGYRTYNSPLHF

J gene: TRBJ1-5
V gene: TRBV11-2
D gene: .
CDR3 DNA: TGTGCCAGCAGCTTAGCAGGTAGCAATCAGCCCCAGCATTTT
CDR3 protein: CASSLAGSNQPQHF

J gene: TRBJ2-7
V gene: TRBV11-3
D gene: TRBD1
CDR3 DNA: TGTGCCAGCAGCTACGGCCAGGGGGAAGGGTTTGGCGAGCAGTACTTC
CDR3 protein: CASSYGQGEGFGEQYF

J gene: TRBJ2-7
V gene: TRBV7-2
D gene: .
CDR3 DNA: TGTGCCAGCAGCTCAGGCAGGGGACCCCACGAGCAGTACTTC
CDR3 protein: CASSSGRGPHEQYF

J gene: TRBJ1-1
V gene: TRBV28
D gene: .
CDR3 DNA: TGTGCCAGCAGTTTATCCTCCGGGACACCCATCACTGAAGCTTTCTTT
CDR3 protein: CASSLSSGTPITEAFF

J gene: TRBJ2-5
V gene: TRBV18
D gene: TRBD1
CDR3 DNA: TGTGCCAGCTCACCCGTAACAGGGGGCGGAGAGACCCAGTACTTC
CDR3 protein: CASSPVTGGGETQYF

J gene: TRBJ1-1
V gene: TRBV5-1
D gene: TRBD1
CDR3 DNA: TGCGCCAGCAGCACGGGACAGGGTGGGGCTGAAGCTTTCTTT
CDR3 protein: CASSTGQGGAEAFF

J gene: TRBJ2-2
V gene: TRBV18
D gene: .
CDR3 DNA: TGTGCCAGCTCCCTCGGGACTCTTTCAAACGGGGAGCTGTTTTTT
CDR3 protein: CASSLGTLSNGELFF

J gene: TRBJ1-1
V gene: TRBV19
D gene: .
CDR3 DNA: TGTGCCAGTAGTCCAACAGTGAACACTGAAGCTTTCTTT
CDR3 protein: CASSPTVNTEAFF

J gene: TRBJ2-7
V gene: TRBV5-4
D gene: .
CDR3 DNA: TGTGCCAGCAGCTTGGGGAGGGAATACGGCGAGCAGTACTTC
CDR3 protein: CASSLGREYGEQYF

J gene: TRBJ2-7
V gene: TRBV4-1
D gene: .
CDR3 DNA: TGCGCCAGCAGCCAAGGACTTGTTGTGACCTCCGACGAGCAGTACTTC
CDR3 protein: CASSQGLVVTSDEQYF

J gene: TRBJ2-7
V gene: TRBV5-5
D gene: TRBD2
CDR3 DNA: TGTGCCAGCAGCTTGGTTGGCGGGAGAATCGACGAGCAGTACTTC
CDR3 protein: CASSLVGGRIDEQYF

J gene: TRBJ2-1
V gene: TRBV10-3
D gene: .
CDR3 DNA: TGTGCCATCAGTGAGACTATAGAGATCTACAATGAGCAGTTCTTC
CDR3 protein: CAISETIEIYNEQFF

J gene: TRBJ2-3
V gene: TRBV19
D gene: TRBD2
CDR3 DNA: TGTGCCAGTAGTAACGGGGGGACAGATACGCAGTATTTT
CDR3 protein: CASSNGGTDTQYF

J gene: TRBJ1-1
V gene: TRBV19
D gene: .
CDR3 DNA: TGTGCCAGTAGTATGCCCGGACAGCAGAACACTGAAGCTTTCTTT
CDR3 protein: CASSMPGQQNTEAFF

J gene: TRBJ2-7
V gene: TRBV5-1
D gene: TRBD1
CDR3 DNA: TGCGCCAGCAGCTTGGCCGGACAGGGGTCCTACGAGCAGTACTTC
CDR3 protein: CASSLAGQGSYEQYF

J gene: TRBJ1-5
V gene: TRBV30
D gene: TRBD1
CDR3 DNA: TGTGCCTGGAGTGAACAGGGGGAGCAGCCCCAGCATTTT
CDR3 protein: CAWSEQGEQPQHF